The subject of this entry is one T cell receptor (beta chain). Its antigen is not identified. The CDR3 extends over 14 amino acids. After removal of 6 bases from V and 3 bases from J, the junction contained 7 bases not matched to a gene. Germline CDR1 and CDR2: DFQATT and SNEGSKA (reference sequence). The data stem from a study of CD8 T cells in ankylosing spondylitis. Study findings and constraints: Typical of ankylosing spondylitis blood, it appeared, was a TCR beta motif of fewer than ten highly homologous variants.

MiXCR, run by TCRdb on the 5' RACE reads, gives a single entry per CDR3 protein. Of some 700,000 distinct CDR3 sequences in the sample, over 15% are singletons; the top ten hold under 20%. This chain uses TRBV20-1 with TRBJ2-1, with 8 bases matching TRBD2. Sample: blood, either unsorted or a sorted T cell fraction (not recorded which). The receptor was derived from a male donor with ankylosing spondylitis. The CDR3 sequence: CSAPGLELYNEQFF. CDR3 DNA: TGCAGTGCCCCGGGACTAGAACTCTACAATGAGCAGTTCTTC.